Listed below are T cell receptor beta chains from one sample, sequenced in a study of shared clonotypes between healthy human individuals. Some clones are missing from TCRdb's copy, which holds only in-frame ones; the method was immunoSEQ multiplex PCR. Among a few hundred thousand clones listed, roughly 97% were seen once. The specimen was naive CD4+ T cells sorted from blood. These TCRs come from a woman aged 25 to 45 in good health. Each CDR3 is given with its conserved first and last residue. Each record gives: J gene, D gene, CDR3 length, V gene, clone size, CDR3 DNA, CDR3 protein. D genes are given only for firm matches. Not every row has a clone size; where given, it reads once, few, many or a size class.

j_gene: TRBJ2-7; d_gene: -; len: 14; v_gene: TRBV2; abundance: -; CDR3nt: TGTGCCAGCAGGGGCCGGACGGGGGTCAACGAGCAGTACTTC; CDR3aa: CASRGRTGVNEQYF
j_gene: TRBJ1-2; d_gene: -; len: 16; v_gene: TRBV28; abundance: -; CDR3nt: TGTGCCATCGCGTTTATACAGGGACGGACTAACTATGGCTACACCTTC; CDR3aa: CAIAFIQGRTNYGYTF
j_gene: TRBJ2-7; d_gene: TRBD1; len: 14; v_gene: TRBV18; abundance: once; CDR3nt: TGTGCCAGCTCACTGCGACAGGGAAACTCCGAGCAGTACTTC; CDR3aa: CASSLRQGNSEQYF
j_gene: TRBJ1-1; d_gene: TRBD1; len: 15; v_gene: TRBV2; abundance: -; CDR3nt: TGTGCCAGCATCGAGGACAGGGCGGCGAACACTGAAGCTTTCTTT; CDR3aa: CASIEDRAANTEAFF
j_gene: TRBJ2-1; d_gene: TRBD2; len: 15; v_gene: TRBV6-5; abundance: -; CDR3nt: TGTGCCAGCAGTTCCGGGACTAGCGGGACCCCGCAGCAGTTCTTC; CDR3aa: CASSSGTSGTPQQFF
j_gene: TRBJ1-1; d_gene: TRBD1; len: 13; v_gene: TRBV5-1; abundance: -; CDR3nt: TGCGCCAGCAGCCAGGGGGATTATACTGAAGCTTTCTTT; CDR3aa: CASSQGDYTEAFF
j_gene: TRBJ2-2; d_gene: -; len: 14; v_gene: TRBV2; abundance: -; CDR3nt: TGTGCCAGCAGTTACGCGGAGAACACCGGGGAGCTGTTTTTT; CDR3aa: CASSYAENTGELFF
j_gene: TRBJ2-1; d_gene: TRBD2; len: 15; v_gene: TRBV28; abundance: -; CDR3nt: TGTGCCAGCAGCCCGCTAGCGGGAAGATACAATGAGCAGTTCTTC; CDR3aa: CASSPLAGRYNEQFF
j_gene: TRBJ1-2; d_gene: -; len: 13; v_gene: TRBV5-1; abundance: -; CDR3nt: TGCGCCAGCAGCTTCGAGTCGCTCGGGGGCTACACCTTC; CDR3aa: CASSFESLGGYTF
j_gene: TRBJ1-1; d_gene: TRBD1; len: 14; v_gene: TRBV6-6; abundance: few; CDR3nt: TGTGCCAGCACCGACAGGGATCAGAACACTGAAGCTTTCTTT; CDR3aa: CASTDRDQNTEAFF
j_gene: TRBJ2-2; d_gene: TRBD2; len: 17; v_gene: TRBV7-2; abundance: -; CDR3nt: TGTGCCAGCAGACCCGGGACTAGCGGGAGAGGAGCCGGGGAGCTGTTTTTT; CDR3aa: CASRPGTSGRGAGELFF
j_gene: TRBJ2-1; d_gene: -; len: 16; v_gene: TRBV9; abundance: once; CDR3nt: TGTGCCAGCAGCTTCGGAGGGCCAAGCTCCTACAATGAGCAGTTCTTC; CDR3aa: CASSFGGPSSYNEQFF
j_gene: TRBJ2-3; d_gene: TRBD2; len: 14; v_gene: TRBV6-1; abundance: -; CDR3nt: TGTGCCAGCAGGACTAGCGGGAGGTCAGATACGCAGTATTTT; CDR3aa: CASRTSGRSDTQYF
j_gene: TRBJ1-5; d_gene: -; len: 17; v_gene: TRBV28; abundance: -; CDR3nt: TGTGCCAGCAGTTTGGGGCCTCTAGGGATTAGCAATCAGCCCCAGCATTTT; CDR3aa: CASSLGPLGISNQPQHF
j_gene: TRBJ1-1; d_gene: -; len: 14; v_gene: TRBV18; abundance: -; CDR3nt: TGTGCCAGCTCCGCGGACGGTGGTAACACTGAAGCTTTCTTT; CDR3aa: CASSADGGNTEAFF
j_gene: TRBJ2-1; d_gene: -; len: 15; v_gene: TRBV7-2; abundance: -; CDR3nt: TGTGCCAGCAGCTTAACCCCGGGCTCCTACAATGAGCAGTTCTTC; CDR3aa: CASSLTPGSYNEQFF
j_gene: TRBJ1-1; d_gene: -; len: 15; v_gene: TRBV28; abundance: -; CDR3nt: TGTGCCAGGGCCGGGACACGCCACGCGAACACTGAAGCTTTCTTT; CDR3aa: CARAGTRHANTEAFF
j_gene: TRBJ2-3; d_gene: -; len: 14; v_gene: TRBV6-5; abundance: -; CDR3nt: TGTGCCAGCCGCAGACTCCATTCCCCAGATACGCAGTATTTT; CDR3aa: CASRRLHSPDTQYF
j_gene: TRBJ2-1; d_gene: TRBD2; len: 15; v_gene: TRBV7-2; abundance: -; CDR3nt: TGTGCCAGCAGGTACGGCGGGAGCTCCTACAATGAGCAGTTCTTC; CDR3aa: CASRYGGSSYNEQFF
j_gene: TRBJ1-1; d_gene: -; len: 15; v_gene: TRBV18; abundance: -; CDR3nt: TGTGCCAGCTCAAACAGGCGGGTGGGAAACACTGAAGCTTTCTTT; CDR3aa: CASSNRRVGNTEAFF
j_gene: TRBJ2-1; d_gene: TRBD2; len: 15; v_gene: TRBV19; abundance: once; CDR3nt: TGTGCCAGTAGTTCAAGCGGGAGCTCCTACAATGAGCAGTTCTTC; CDR3aa: CASSSSGSSYNEQFF
j_gene: TRBJ2-1; d_gene: TRBD2; len: 16; v_gene: TRBV19; abundance: -; CDR3nt: TGTGCCAGTAGTACCCCGTCCGCGGGAGCCTACAATGAGCAGTTCTTC; CDR3aa: CASSTPSAGAYNEQFF
j_gene: TRBJ2-7; d_gene: -; len: 15; v_gene: TRBV5-8; abundance: -; CDR3nt: TGTGCCAGCAGCTTACTACAGGGTAATAGCTACGAGCAGTACTTC; CDR3aa: CASSLLQGNSYEQYF
j_gene: TRBJ1-2; d_gene: -; len: 14; v_gene: TRBV5-5; abundance: -; CDR3nt: TGTGCCAGCAGCTTGGAGGTAGACAGCTATGGCTACACCTTC; CDR3aa: CASSLEVDSYGYTF
j_gene: TRBJ1-2; d_gene: TRBD1; len: 17; v_gene: TRBV5-4; abundance: -; CDR3nt: TGTGCCAGCAGCTTGGATTCAAGACAGGGGTTTGACTATGGCTACACCTTC; CDR3aa: CASSLDSRQGFDYGYTF
j_gene: TRBJ2-3; d_gene: TRBD2; len: 15; v_gene: TRBV7-7; abundance: -; CDR3nt: TGTGCCAGCAGCCCTGGGACTAGCGAGACAGATACGCAGTATTTT; CDR3aa: CASSPGTSETDTQYF
j_gene: TRBJ1-1; d_gene: -; len: 15; v_gene: TRBV18; abundance: -; CDR3nt: TGTGCCAGCTCACCACCTGGACAGCCGAACACTGAAGCTTTCTTT; CDR3aa: CASSPPGQPNTEAFF
j_gene: TRBJ2-3; d_gene: TRBD2; len: 16; v_gene: TRBV28; abundance: -; CDR3nt: TGTGCCAGCAGTTCTACTAGCGGGTTAAGCACAGATACGCAGTATTTT; CDR3aa: CASSSTSGLSTDTQYF
j_gene: TRBJ1-3; d_gene: TRBD1; len: 14; v_gene: TRBV28; abundance: -; CDR3nt: TGTGCCAGCGGCGGACAGGGGAAAGGAAACACCATATATTTT; CDR3aa: CASGGQGKGNTIYF
j_gene: TRBJ1-4; d_gene: -; len: 15; v_gene: TRBV6-1; abundance: -; CDR3nt: TGTGCCAGCAGTGAAGCCCGAGCCCTTAATGAAAAACTGTTTTTT; CDR3aa: CASSEARALNEKLFF
j_gene: TRBJ1-5; d_gene: -; len: 13; v_gene: TRBV29-1; abundance: -; CDR3nt: TGCAGCGTGGGACCCGGTGGCAATCAGCCCCAGCATTTT; CDR3aa: CSVGPGGNQPQHF
j_gene: TRBJ1-2; d_gene: TRBD1; len: 14; v_gene: TRBV5-1; abundance: -; CDR3nt: TGCGCCAGCAGCTTGCAAGGACAGGGAAATGGCTACACCTTC; CDR3aa: CASSLQGQGNGYTF
j_gene: TRBJ2-1; d_gene: -; len: 16; v_gene: TRBV28; abundance: -; CDR3nt: TGTGCCAGCAGTTTTTGGGGGAGGACGATTTACAATGAGCAGTTCTTC; CDR3aa: CASSFWGRTIYNEQFF
j_gene: TRBJ2-5; d_gene: -; len: 14; v_gene: TRBV7-9; abundance: -; CDR3nt: TGTGCCAGCAGCTTAGGGGGCGGGTCAGAGACCCAGTACTTC; CDR3aa: CASSLGGGSETQYF
j_gene: TRBJ2-2; d_gene: -; len: 15; v_gene: TRBV11-2; abundance: -; CDR3nt: TGTGCCAGCAGCCTATGGTCTACTACCACCGGGGAGCTGTTTTTT; CDR3aa: CASSLWSTTTGELFF
j_gene: TRBJ1-2; d_gene: -; len: 14; v_gene: TRBV10-3; abundance: -; CDR3nt: TGTGCCGGAGGATCCGGGACGCCTGCTGAAGGCTACACCTTC; CDR3aa: CAGGSGTPAEGYTF
j_gene: TRBJ1-2; d_gene: TRBD1; len: 15; v_gene: TRBV6-1; abundance: -; CDR3nt: TGTGCCAGCAGTGAAATTGGGACAGGTCGGTATGGCTACACCTTC; CDR3aa: CASSEIGTGRYGYTF
j_gene: TRBJ2-2; d_gene: -; len: 12; v_gene: TRBV30; abundance: -; CDR3nt: TGTGCCTGGAAACAGGGTGGGGGGGAGCTGTTTTTT; CDR3aa: CAWKQGGGELFF
j_gene: TRBJ1-1; d_gene: -; len: 13; v_gene: TRBV5-1; abundance: -; CDR3nt: TGCGCCAGCAGCTTACAGGAATGGGGTGAAGCTTTCTTT; CDR3aa: CASSLQEWGEAFF
j_gene: TRBJ2-5; d_gene: TRBD2; len: 14; v_gene: TRBV4-2; abundance: -; CDR3nt: TGTGCCAGCAGCCTTAGCGGGGGAGGAGAGACCCAGTACTTC; CDR3aa: CASSLSGGGETQYF
j_gene: TRBJ2-1; d_gene: -; len: 14; v_gene: TRBV7-2; abundance: -; CDR3nt: TGTGCCAGCAGCATCGGGACTGCCCACAATGAGCAGTTCTTC; CDR3aa: CASSIGTAHNEQFF
j_gene: TRBJ2-6; d_gene: TRBD1; len: 19; v_gene: TRBV4-2; abundance: -; CDR3nt: TGTGCCAGCAGCCAGGAACCGGGACAGAAGAGCTCTGGGGCCAACGTCCTGACTTTC; CDR3aa: CASSQEPGQKSSGANVLTF
j_gene: TRBJ2-2; d_gene: -; len: 15; v_gene: TRBV4-2; abundance: -; CDR3nt: TGTGCCAGCAGCCAAGATCCCCTATCCAGAGGGGAGCTGTTTTTT; CDR3aa: CASSQDPLSRGELFF
j_gene: TRBJ1-2; d_gene: -; len: 14; v_gene: TRBV5-5; abundance: -; CDR3nt: TGTGCCAGCAGCGTGGACCGATCTAACTATGGCTACACCTTC; CDR3aa: CASSVDRSNYGYTF